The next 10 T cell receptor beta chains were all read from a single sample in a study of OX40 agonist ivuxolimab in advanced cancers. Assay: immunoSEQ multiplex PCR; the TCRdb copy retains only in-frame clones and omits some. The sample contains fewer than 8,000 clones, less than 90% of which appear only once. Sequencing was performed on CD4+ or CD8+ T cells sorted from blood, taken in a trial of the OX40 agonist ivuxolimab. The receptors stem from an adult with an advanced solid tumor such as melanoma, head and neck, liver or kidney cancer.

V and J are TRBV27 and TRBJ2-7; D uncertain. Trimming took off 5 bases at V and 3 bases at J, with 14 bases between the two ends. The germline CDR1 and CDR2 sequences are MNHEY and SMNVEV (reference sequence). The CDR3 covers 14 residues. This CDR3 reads CASSESDASYEQYF. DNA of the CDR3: TGTGCCAGCAGTGAAAGCGACGCGAGCTACGAGCAGTACTTC.

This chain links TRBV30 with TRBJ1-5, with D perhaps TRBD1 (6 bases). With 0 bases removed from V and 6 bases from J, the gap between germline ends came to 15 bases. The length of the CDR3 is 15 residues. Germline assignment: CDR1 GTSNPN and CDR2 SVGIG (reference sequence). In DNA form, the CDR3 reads TGTGCCTGGAGTGTAGGGTTCACAGGGAGTCAGCCCCAGCATTTT. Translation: CAWSVGFTGSQPQHF.

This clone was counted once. CDR3 sequence (DNA): TGTGCCAGCAGCGTAGGGGATGCTGGCACTGAAGCTTTCTTT. This gives the protein CASSVGDAGTEAFF. The chain links TRBV9 to TRBJ1-1; D not certain. Germline values: CDR1 SGDLS, CDR2 YYNGEE. Trimming removed 0 bases from V and 4 bases from J, with 10 bases in between. There are 14 residues in the CDR3.

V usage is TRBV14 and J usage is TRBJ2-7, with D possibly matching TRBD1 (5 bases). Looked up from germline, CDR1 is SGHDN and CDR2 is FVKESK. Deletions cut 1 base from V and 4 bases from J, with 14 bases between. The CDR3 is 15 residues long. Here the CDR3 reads CASSQGLGPPYEQYF. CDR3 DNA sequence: TGTGCCAGCAGCCAAGGCTTGGGGCCTCCTTACGAGCAGTACTTC. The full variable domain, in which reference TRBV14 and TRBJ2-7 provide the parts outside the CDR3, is EAGVTQFPSHSVIEKGQTVTLRCDPISGHDNLYWYRRVMGKEIKFLLHFVKESKQDESGMPNNRFLAERTGGTYSTLKVQPAELEDSGVYFCASSQGLGPPYEQYFGPGTRLTVT.

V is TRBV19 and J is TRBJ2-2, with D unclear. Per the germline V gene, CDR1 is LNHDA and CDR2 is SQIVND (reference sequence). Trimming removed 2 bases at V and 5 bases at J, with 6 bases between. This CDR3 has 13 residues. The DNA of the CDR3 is TGTGCCAGTAGTATACAACTTACCGGGGAGCTGTTTTTT. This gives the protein CASSIQLTGELFF.

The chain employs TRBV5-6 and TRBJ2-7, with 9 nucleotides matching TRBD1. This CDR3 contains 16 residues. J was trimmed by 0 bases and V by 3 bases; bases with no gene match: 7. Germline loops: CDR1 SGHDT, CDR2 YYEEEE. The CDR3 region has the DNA TGTGCCAGCAGCTGGGACAGGGTAACAAGCTCCTACGAGCAGTACTTC. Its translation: CASSWDRVTSSYEQYF.

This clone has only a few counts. CDR3: CASSQDRYRASYEQYF. CDR3 in DNA: TGCGCCAGCAGCCAAGATCGATACAGGGCCTCCTACGAGCAGTACTTC. V is TRBV4-1 and J is TRBJ2-7, with D tentatively TRBD1 (6 bases). Germline V gene data show CDR1 as MGHRA and CDR2 as YSYEKL. The CDR3 has 16 residues. V gave up 0 bases and J gave up 0 bases, with 12 bases separating them.

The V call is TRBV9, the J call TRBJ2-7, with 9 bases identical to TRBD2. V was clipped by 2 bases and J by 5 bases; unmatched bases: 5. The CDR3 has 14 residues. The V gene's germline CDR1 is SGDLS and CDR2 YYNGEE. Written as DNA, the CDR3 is TGTGCCAGCAGCGTTAGCGGGAGTGGCAACGAGCAGTACTTC. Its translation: CASSVSGSGNEQYF.

Here the CDR3 reads CASSVGSGTGYEKLFF. The DNA for the CDR3 is TGTGCCAGCAGCGTAGGTTCCGGGACAGGTTATGAAAAACTGTTTTTT. This chain connects TRBV9 to TRBJ1-4; TRBD1 aligns across 8 bases. Germline V lookup: CDR1 SGDLS, CDR2 YYNGEE. V lost 0 bases to trimming and J lost 6 bases; unmatched junction nucleotides: 7. CDR3 length: 16 amino acids.

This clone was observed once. CDR3: CASSLDRYTEAFF. In DNA, the CDR3 is TGTGCCAGCAGCTTGGACAGGTATACTGAAGCTTTCTTT. This sequence joins TRBV7-8 and TRBJ1-1; 7 nucleotides agree with TRBD1. This CDR3 has 13 residues. Looked up from germline, CDR1 is SGHVS and CDR2 is FQNEAQ. After removal of 3 bases from V and 5 bases from J, the junction contained 3 bases not matched to a gene.